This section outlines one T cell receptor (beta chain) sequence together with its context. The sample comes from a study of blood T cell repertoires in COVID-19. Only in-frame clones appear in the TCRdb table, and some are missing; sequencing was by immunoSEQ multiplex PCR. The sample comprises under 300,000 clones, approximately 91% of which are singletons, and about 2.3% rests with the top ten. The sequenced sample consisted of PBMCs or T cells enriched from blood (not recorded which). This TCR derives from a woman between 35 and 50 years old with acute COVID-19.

CDR3 DNA sequence: TGTGCCAGTAGTATCCCCCTCACCCACGGTGAGCAGTTCTTC. Translation gives CASSIPLTHGEQFF. This sequence joins TRBV19 and TRBJ2-1; unclear D gene. The V end lost 3 bases, the J end lost 9 bases, and 15 bases lay between the germline ends. The CDR3 has 14 amino acids. The germline V gene has CDR1 LNHDA and CDR2 SQIVND (reference sequence).